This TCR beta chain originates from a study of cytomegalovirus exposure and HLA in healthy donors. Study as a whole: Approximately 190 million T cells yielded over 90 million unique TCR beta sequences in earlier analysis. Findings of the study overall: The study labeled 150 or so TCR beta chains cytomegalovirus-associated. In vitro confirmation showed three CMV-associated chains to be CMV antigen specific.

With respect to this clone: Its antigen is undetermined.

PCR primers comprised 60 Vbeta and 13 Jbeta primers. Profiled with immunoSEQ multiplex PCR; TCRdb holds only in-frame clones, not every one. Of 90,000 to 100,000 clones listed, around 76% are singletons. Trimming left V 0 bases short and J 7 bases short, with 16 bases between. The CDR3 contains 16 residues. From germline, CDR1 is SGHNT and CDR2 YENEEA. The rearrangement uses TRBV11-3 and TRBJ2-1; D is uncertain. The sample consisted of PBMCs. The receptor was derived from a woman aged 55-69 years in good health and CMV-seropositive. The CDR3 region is CASSLEGRSTRNEQFF. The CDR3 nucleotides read TGTGCCAGCAGCTTAGAAGGTAGGAGTACCCGGAATGAGCAGTTCTTC.